The 5 T cell receptor beta chains given below trace back to one sample, sequenced in a study of identical twins. Using its own MiXCR run on the 5' RACE reads, TCRdb lists one record per CDR3 protein. Of some 260,000 distinct CDR3 sequences detected, over 11% appear once; the ten largest clones hold 8.8%. The sequenced sample was memory (CD45RO+) T cells sorted from blood. The receptors come from a young woman in good health.

The sample holds a few counts of this clonotype. The V call is TRBV21-1, the J call TRBJ2-7. TRBV21-1 is annotated as a pseudogene. The CDR3 sequence is 16 residues long. This CDR3 is CASSLSQHKSDYEQYF. The CDR3 DNA is TGTGCCAGCAGCCTCAGTCAACATAAGTCTGACTACGAGCAGTACTTC.

This clonotype appeared a few times. This sequence joins TRBV7-2 and TRBJ2-2; no clear D. The V end was cut by 3 bases, the J end by 5 bases, with 7 bases between. The germline V gene encodes CDR1 SGHTA and CDR2 FQGNSA. The CDR3 has 13 residues. CDR3 sequence: CASSFPPTGELFF. Written as DNA, the CDR3 is TGTGCCAGCAGCTTCCCACCTACCGGGGAGCTGTTTTTT.

The sample holds a few counts of this clonotype. The J gene is TRBJ2-1, the V gene TRBV5-6; 7 nucleotides line up with TRBD1. Trimming at V came to 3 bases and at J to 8 bases, leaving 11 bases not matched to a gene. Germline values: CDR1 SGHDT, CDR2 YYEEEE. This CDR3 spans 15 amino acids. This chain's CDR3 is CASSSIDRALHEQFF. In nucleotides, the CDR3 is TGTGCCAGCAGCTCAATCGACAGGGCCCTCCATGAGCAGTTCTTC. The variable domain in full, with the rest retrieved from reference TRBV5-6 and TRBJ2-1, is DAGVTQSPTHLIKTRGQQVTLRCSPKSGHDTVSWYQQALGQGPQFIFQYYEEEERQRGNFPDRFSGHQFPNYSSELNVNALLLGDSALYLCASSSIDRALHEQFFGPGTRLTVL.

V usage is TRBV7-6 and J usage is TRBJ1-4; D gene uncertain. CDR3 length: 15 residues. CDR1 and CDR2 from the germline V gene are SGHVS and FNYEAQ. With 1 base removed from V and 3 bases from J, the gap between germline ends came to 9 bases. CDR3 region: CASSLGYQPNEKLFF. CDR3 sequence (DNA): TGTGCCAGCAGCTTAGGGTACCAGCCTAATGAAAAACTGTTTTTT.

The chain joins TRBV24-1 to TRBJ2-1, with TRBD2 matching 7 bases. Germline V gene lookup returns CDR1 KGHDR and CDR2 SFDVKD. V shed 5 bases and J 5 bases; nucleotides not matched to a gene: 14. The CDR3 spans 17 residues. The CDR3 sequence is CATSAHTSAGYNNEQFF. In nucleotides, the CDR3 is TGTGCCACCAGTGCCCACACCTCAGCGGGGTATAACAATGAGCAGTTCTTC.